The rows below give T cell receptor beta chains drawn from one sample of a study of T cells after yellow fever vaccination. TCRdb called the 5' RACE reads again in MiXCR, with one record for every CDR3 protein. The data hold 200,000 to 300,000 distinct CDR3 sequences, with over 10% observed a single time. This specimen was CD4+ T cells sorted from PBMCs, taken 45 days after the yellow fever booster vaccination. All receptors come from a man aged 25 to 40 who received the YFV17D yellow fever vaccine. CDR3s leave out the opening cysteine and the closing phenylalanine or tryptophan. The listing skips clone size in some rows; elsewhere it reads once, few, many or a size class.

j_call: TRBJ2-5
clone_size: few
v_call: TRBV4-3
cdr3_aa: ASSQSAEETQY

j_call: TRBJ2-2
clone_size: .
v_call: TRBV6-2/TRBV6-3
cdr3_aa: ASSYPRTRWTGELF

j_call: TRBJ2-3
clone_size: few
v_call: TRBV29-1
cdr3_aa: SVDRAGGADTQY

j_call: TRBJ2-3
clone_size: few
v_call: TRBV30
cdr3_aa: AWSALEGSDTQY

j_call: TRBJ2-7
clone_size: few
v_call: TRBV7-9
cdr3_aa: ASSFGGRVGDEQY

j_call: TRBJ2-2
clone_size: .
v_call: TRBV5-1
cdr3_aa: ASSLAGMNTGELF

j_call: TRBJ2-2
clone_size: .
v_call: TRBV5-1
cdr3_aa: ASSSPPGQGAKAGELF

j_call: TRBJ2-7
clone_size: once
v_call: TRBV12-3/TRBV12-4
cdr3_aa: ASRLGAGPYEQY

j_call: TRBJ2-7
clone_size: .
v_call: TRBV3-1
cdr3_aa: ASSRRRPGLAHLEQY

j_call: TRBJ2-3
clone_size: .
v_call: TRBV12-3/TRBV12-4
cdr3_aa: ASSSSGGRTDTQY

j_call: TRBJ1-1
clone_size: few
v_call: TRBV4-3
cdr3_aa: ASRDQGGLHTEAF

j_call: TRBJ2-6
clone_size: .
v_call: TRBV11-2
cdr3_aa: ASAPASGANVLT

j_call: TRBJ2-5
clone_size: many
v_call: TRBV20-1
cdr3_aa: SARATGSQETQY

j_call: TRBJ2-1
clone_size: .
v_call: TRBV20-1
cdr3_aa: SAFTSGPYNEQF

j_call: TRBJ2-6
clone_size: few
v_call: TRBV5-1
cdr3_aa: ASSSRVVTSGANVLT

j_call: TRBJ2-5
clone_size: few
v_call: TRBV30
cdr3_aa: ACRLAGSSQY

j_call: TRBJ2-5
clone_size: .
v_call: TRBV24-1
cdr3_aa: ATSDPGTRQETQY

j_call: TRBJ1-1
clone_size: .
v_call: TRBV6-5
cdr3_aa: ASSYRTGPYTEAF

j_call: TRBJ2-1
clone_size: many
v_call: TRBV12-3/TRBV12-4
cdr3_aa: ASSLASGPRGEQF

j_call: TRBJ2-7
clone_size: few
v_call: TRBV6-4
cdr3_aa: ASSLQQGAPYEQY

j_call: TRBJ1-2
clone_size: .
v_call: TRBV12-3/TRBV12-4
cdr3_aa: ASSLQTGAGYT

j_call: TRBJ2-3
clone_size: .
v_call: TRBV5-1
cdr3_aa: ASGLAGHIGADTQY

j_call: TRBJ2-2
clone_size: many
v_call: TRBV29-1
cdr3_aa: SALAGGPRELF

j_call: TRBJ2-5
clone_size: few
v_call: TRBV7-6
cdr3_aa: ASSLQQGGGETQY

j_call: TRBJ2-5
clone_size: few
v_call: TRBV7-2
cdr3_aa: ASSLMSGAETQY

j_call: TRBJ2-3
clone_size: few
v_call: TRBV20-1
cdr3_aa: SARKAGSTDTQY

j_call: TRBJ2-7
clone_size: few
v_call: TRBV11-3
cdr3_aa: ASSLGAYREQY

j_call: TRBJ2-2
clone_size: few
v_call: TRBV18
cdr3_aa: ASSPSLTAANTGELF

j_call: TRBJ2-3
clone_size: .
v_call: TRBV18
cdr3_aa: ASSSTPETSDTQY

j_call: TRBJ2-7
clone_size: .
v_call: TRBV30
cdr3_aa: ACTGLAGRYEQY

j_call: TRBJ2-2
clone_size: few
v_call: TRBV14
cdr3_aa: ASSIRTGSNTGELF

j_call: TRBJ2-7
clone_size: few
v_call: TRBV28
cdr3_aa: ASSSPQAAGAYEQY

j_call: TRBJ2-7
clone_size: few
v_call: TRBV7-9
cdr3_aa: ASSPPAGSRGEQY

j_call: TRBJ2-3
clone_size: few
v_call: TRBV6-2/TRBV6-3
cdr3_aa: ASAGPLLPGLPTDTQY

j_call: TRBJ2-7
clone_size: .
v_call: TRBV3-1
cdr3_aa: ASSPWGGRDYEQY

j_call: TRBJ2-1
clone_size: .
v_call: TRBV20-1
cdr3_aa: SARAQHPGRSLGQF

j_call: TRBJ2-7
clone_size: few
v_call: TRBV24-1
cdr3_aa: ATSDVGEDEQY

j_call: TRBJ2-1
clone_size: .
v_call: TRBV20-1
cdr3_aa: SATAPGLADYNEQF

j_call: TRBJ2-5
clone_size: few
v_call: TRBV7-8
cdr3_aa: ASSPTGTWETQY

j_call: TRBJ1-2
clone_size: few
v_call: TRBV25-1
cdr3_aa: ASSEFSTVYGYT

j_call: TRBJ2-1
clone_size: many
v_call: TRBV5-1
cdr3_aa: ASSERSYNEQF

j_call: TRBJ2-3
clone_size: few
v_call: TRBV7-7
cdr3_aa: ASSFSGLPTDTQY

j_call: TRBJ2-3
clone_size: .
v_call: TRBV5-1
cdr3_aa: ASSTGGQGDTQY

j_call: TRBJ2-1
clone_size: few
v_call: TRBV7-2
cdr3_aa: ASSSPGQLFYNEQF

j_call: TRBJ2-4
clone_size: .
v_call: TRBV5-1
cdr3_aa: ARASPGINKNIQY

j_call: TRBJ1-5
clone_size: .
v_call: TRBV7-9
cdr3_aa: ASSQGQRNQPQH

j_call: TRBJ2-1
clone_size: few
v_call: TRBV18
cdr3_aa: ASSTFPTEGQF

j_call: TRBJ2-1
clone_size: .
v_call: TRBV12-3/TRBV12-4
cdr3_aa: ASSFSYGSYNEQF

j_call: TRBJ2-5
clone_size: many
v_call: TRBV7-9
cdr3_aa: ASSLTGAETQY

j_call: TRBJ2-7
clone_size: .
v_call: TRBV20-1
cdr3_aa: SAREGGREQY

j_call: TRBJ1-5
clone_size: .
v_call: TRBV27
cdr3_aa: ASSLEKGPNQPQH

j_call: TRBJ2-1
clone_size: .
v_call: TRBV6-5
cdr3_aa: ASSYSQGRGEQF

j_call: TRBJ2-7
clone_size: few
v_call: TRBV12-3/TRBV12-4
cdr3_aa: ASNLGLQNYEQY

j_call: TRBJ2-5
clone_size: .
v_call: TRBV5-1
cdr3_aa: ASSLTPGLAGGLVETQY

j_call: TRBJ1-1
clone_size: .
v_call: TRBV7-3
cdr3_aa: ASSLDRKNTEAF

j_call: TRBJ2-4
clone_size: few
v_call: TRBV3-1
cdr3_aa: ASSQTLLQNIQY

j_call: TRBJ2-7
clone_size: few
v_call: TRBV29-1
cdr3_aa: SVHRPGTYEQY